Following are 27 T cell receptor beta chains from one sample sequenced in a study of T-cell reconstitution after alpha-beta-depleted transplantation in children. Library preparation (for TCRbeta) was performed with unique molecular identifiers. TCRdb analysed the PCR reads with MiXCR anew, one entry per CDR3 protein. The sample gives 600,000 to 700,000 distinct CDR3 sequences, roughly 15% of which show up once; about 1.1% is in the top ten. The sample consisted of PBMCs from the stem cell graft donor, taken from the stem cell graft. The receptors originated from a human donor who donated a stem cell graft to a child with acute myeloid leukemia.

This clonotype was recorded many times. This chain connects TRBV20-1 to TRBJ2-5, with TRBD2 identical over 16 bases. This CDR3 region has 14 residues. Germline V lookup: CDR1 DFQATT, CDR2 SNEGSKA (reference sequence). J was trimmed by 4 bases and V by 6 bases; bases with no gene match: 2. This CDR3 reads CSAGTSGGAETQYF. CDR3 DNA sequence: TGCAGTGCAGGGACTAGCGGGGGGGCAGAGACCCAGTACTTC.

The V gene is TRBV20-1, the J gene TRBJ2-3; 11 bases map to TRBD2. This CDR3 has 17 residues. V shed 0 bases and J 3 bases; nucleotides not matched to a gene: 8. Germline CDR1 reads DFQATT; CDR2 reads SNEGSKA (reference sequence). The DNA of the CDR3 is TGCAGTGCTAGAGAAGGGAAAATAGCGGGGGGGACAGATACGCAGTATTTT. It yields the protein CSAREGKIAGGTDTQYF.

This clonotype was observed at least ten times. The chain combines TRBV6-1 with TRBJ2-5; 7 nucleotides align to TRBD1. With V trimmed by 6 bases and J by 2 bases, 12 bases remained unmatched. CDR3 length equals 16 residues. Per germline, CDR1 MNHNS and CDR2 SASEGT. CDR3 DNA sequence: TGTGCCAGCAGAACGTTTCCGGACAGGATTCAAGAGACCCAGTACTTC. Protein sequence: CASRTFPDRIQETQYF.

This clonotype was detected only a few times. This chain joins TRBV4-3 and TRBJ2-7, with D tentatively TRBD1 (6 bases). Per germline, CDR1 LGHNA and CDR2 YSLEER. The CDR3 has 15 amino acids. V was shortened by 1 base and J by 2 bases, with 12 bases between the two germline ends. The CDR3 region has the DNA TGCGCCAGCAGCCAAGCGCAGGGGCCCCCCTACGAGCAGTACTTC. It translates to CASSQAQGPPYEQYF.

The CDR3 loop reads CASSHAGGEAYGYTF. CDR3 DNA: TGTGCCAGCAGCCATGCAGGGGGCGAGGCGTACGGCTACACCTTC. V and J are TRBV4-2 and TRBJ1-2; 8 bases are a match to TRBD1. V lost 3 bases and J lost 8; bases outside the gene matches: 11. Germline V gene lookup returns CDR1 LGHNA and CDR2 YNFKEQ. This CDR3 spans 15 amino acids.

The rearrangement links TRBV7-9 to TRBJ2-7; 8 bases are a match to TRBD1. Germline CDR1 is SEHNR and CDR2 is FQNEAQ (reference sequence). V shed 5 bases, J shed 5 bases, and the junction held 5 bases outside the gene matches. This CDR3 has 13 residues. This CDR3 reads CASSPQTGDEQYF. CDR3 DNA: TGTGCCAGCAGCCCGCAGACAGGGGACGAGCAGTACTTC.

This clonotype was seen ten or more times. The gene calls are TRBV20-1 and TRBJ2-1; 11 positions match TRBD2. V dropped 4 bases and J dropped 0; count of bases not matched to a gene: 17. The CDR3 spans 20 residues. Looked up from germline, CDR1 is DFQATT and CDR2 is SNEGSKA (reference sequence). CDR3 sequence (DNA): TGCAGTGCTACTCGAACCCCGGGACTAGCGGTGGGGAGCTCCTACAATGAGCAGTTCTTC. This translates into CSATRTPGLAVGSSYNEQFF.

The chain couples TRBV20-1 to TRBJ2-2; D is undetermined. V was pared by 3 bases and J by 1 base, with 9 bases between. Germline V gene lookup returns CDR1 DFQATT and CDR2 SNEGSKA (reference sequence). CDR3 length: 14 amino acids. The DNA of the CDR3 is TGCAGTGCTAGGAAACTTTTGAACACCGGGGAGCTGTTTTTT. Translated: CSARKLLNTGELFF.

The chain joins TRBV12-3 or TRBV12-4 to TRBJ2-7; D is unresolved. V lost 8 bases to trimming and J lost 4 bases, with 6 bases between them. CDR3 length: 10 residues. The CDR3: CASAHYEQYF. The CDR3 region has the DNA TGTGCCAGCGCTCATTACGAGCAGTACTTC.

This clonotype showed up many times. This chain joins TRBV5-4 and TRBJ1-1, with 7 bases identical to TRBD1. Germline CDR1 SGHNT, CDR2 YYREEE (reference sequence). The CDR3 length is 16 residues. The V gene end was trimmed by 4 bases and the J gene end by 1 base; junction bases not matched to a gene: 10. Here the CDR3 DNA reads TGTGCCAGCAGCGCGGGACAGATCACCGCGAACACTGAAGCTTTCTTT. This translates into CASSAGQITANTEAFF.

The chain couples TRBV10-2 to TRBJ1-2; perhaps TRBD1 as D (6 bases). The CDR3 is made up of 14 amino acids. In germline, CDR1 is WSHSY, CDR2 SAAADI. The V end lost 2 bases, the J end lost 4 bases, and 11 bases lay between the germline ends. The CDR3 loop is CASSEGRGPYGYTF. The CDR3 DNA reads TGCGCCAGCAGTGAGGGCAGGGGACCCTATGGCTACACCTTC.

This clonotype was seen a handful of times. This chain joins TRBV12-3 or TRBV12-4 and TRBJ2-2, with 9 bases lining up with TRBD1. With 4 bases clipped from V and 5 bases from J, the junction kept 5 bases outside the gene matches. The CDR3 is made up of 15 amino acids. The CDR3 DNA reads TGTGCCAGCAGTTCCCGGACAGGGGTTACCGGGGAGCTGTTTTTT. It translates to CASSSRTGVTGELFF.

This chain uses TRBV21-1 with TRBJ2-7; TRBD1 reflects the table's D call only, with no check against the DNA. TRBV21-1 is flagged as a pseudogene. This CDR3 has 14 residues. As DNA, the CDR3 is TGTGCCAGCAGCAGACAGGGGGCAGTCTACGAGCAGTACTTC. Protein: CASSRQGAVYEQYF.

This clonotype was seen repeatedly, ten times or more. CDR3 sequence: CASSLGLVFDEQFF. The CDR3 region has the DNA TGTGCCAGCAGCCTCGGACTAGTTTTCGATGAGCAGTTCTTC. The V call is TRBV13, the J call TRBJ2-1; TRBD2 matches at 7 bases. This CDR3 region has 14 residues. Germline V gene sequence: CDR1 PRHDT, CDR2 FYEKMQ (reference sequence). J gave up 8 bases and V 5 bases, and 9 bases lay outside the gene matches.

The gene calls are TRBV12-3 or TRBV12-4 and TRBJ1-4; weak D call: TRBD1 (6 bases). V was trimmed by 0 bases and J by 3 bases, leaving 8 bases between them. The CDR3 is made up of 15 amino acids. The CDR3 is CASSLAGGANEKLFF. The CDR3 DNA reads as TGTGCCAGCAGTTTAGCGGGGGGCGCTAATGAAAAACTGTTTTTT.

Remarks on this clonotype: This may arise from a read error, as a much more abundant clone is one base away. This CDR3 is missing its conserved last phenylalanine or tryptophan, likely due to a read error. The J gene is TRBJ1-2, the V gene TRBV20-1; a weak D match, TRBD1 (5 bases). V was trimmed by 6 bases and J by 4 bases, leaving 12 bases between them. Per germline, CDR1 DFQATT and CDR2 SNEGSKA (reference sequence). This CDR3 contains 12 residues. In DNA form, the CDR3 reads TGCAGTGCCCCCGGGACTTCCTATGGCTACACCTAC. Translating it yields CSAPGTSYGYTY.

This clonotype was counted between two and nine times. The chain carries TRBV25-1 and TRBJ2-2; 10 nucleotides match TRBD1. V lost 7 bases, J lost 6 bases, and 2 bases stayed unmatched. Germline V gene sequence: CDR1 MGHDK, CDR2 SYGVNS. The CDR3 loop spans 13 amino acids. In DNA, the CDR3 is TGTGCCAGCACCGGACAGGGGGCCGGGGAGCTGTTTTTT. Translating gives CASTGQGAGELFF.

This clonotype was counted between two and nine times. The CDR3 is CASSPGVTYSGANVLTF. The CDR3 nucleotides are TGTGCCAGCAGCCCAGGGGTTACCTACTCTGGGGCCAACGTCCTGACTTTC. The V call is TRBV12-3 or TRBV12-4, the J call TRBJ2-6; TRBD1 might be the D (6 bases). The CDR3 has 17 amino acids. Trimming pared 6 bases from V and 0 bases from J, leaving 15 bases between.

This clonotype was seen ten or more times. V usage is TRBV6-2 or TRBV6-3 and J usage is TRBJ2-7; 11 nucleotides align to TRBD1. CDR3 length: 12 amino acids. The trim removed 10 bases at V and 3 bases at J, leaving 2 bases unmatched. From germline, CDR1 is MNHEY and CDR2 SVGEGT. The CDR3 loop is CAIGTGGYEQYF. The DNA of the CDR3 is TGTGCCATCGGGACAGGGGGCTACGAGCAGTACTTC.

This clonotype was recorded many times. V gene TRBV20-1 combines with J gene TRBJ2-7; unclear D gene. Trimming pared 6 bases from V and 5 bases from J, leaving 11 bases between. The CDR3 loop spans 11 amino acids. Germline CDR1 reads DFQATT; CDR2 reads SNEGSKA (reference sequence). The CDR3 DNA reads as TGCAGTGCAACCGACCGGGACGAGCAGTACTTC. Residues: CSATDRDEQYF.

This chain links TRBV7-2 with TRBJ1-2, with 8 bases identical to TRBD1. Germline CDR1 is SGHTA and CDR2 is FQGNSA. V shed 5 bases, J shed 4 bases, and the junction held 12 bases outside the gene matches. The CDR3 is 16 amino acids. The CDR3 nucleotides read TGTGCCAGCAGCCGTAACAGGGGGACGCCGACCTATGGCTACACCTTC. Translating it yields CASSRNRGTPTYGYTF.

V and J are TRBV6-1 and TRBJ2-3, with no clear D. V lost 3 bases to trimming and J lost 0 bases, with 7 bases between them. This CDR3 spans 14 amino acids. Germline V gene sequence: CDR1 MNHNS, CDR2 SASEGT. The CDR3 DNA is TGTGCCAGCAGTGACGTCATTAGCACAGATACGCAGTATTTT. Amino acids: CASSDVISTDTQYF.

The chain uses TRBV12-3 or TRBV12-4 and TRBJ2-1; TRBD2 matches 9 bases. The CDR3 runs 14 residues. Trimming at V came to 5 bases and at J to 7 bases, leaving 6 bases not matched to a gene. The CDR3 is CASSPSGGWNEQFF. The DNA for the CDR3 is TGTGCCAGCAGTCCCAGCGGGGGGTGGAATGAGCAGTTCTTC.

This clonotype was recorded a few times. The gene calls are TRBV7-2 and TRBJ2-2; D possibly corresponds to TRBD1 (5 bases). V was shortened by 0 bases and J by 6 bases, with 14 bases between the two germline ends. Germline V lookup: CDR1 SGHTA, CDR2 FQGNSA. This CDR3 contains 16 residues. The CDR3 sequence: CASSLAGLRAAGELFF. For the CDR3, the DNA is TGTGCCAGCAGCTTAGCTGGTCTCAGGGCGGCCGGGGAGCTGTTTTTT.

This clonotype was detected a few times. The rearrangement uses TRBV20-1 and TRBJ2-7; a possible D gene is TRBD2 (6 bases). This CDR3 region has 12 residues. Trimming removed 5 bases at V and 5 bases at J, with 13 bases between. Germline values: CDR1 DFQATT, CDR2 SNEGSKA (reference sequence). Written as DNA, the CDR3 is TGCAGTGCTTTGGGGAGGCCCCACGAGCAGTACGTC. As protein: CSALGRPHEQYV.

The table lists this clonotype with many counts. Written as DNA, the CDR3 is TGTGCCAGCATCTCTGATGGGTCCAATGAGCAGTTCTTC. Translation gives CASISDGSNEQFF. The J gene is TRBJ2-1, the V gene TRBV6-6; D is unresolved. Trimming stripped 7 bases from V and 6 bases from J, with 13 bases between. Germline CDR1 and CDR2: MNHNY and SVGAGI (reference sequence). The CDR3 is 13 amino acids.

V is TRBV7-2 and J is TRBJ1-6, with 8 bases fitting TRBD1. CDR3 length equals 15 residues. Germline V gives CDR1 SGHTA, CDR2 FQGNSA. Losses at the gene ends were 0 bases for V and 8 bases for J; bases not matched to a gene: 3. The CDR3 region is CASSLAQGAHSPLHF. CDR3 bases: TGTGCCAGCAGCTTAGCGCAGGGGGCACATTCACCCCTCCACTTT.